This T cell receptor beta chain was sequenced during a study of long-term antiretroviral therapy in people with HIV. Study-wide background: Sampling started about a decade before the 2015 immediate-ART recommendation.

Assay version v3.0 of immunoSEQ was used, and it was run at survey level. Clones were read by immunoSEQ multiplex PCR, and TCRdb kept only the in-frame ones, dropping some. The sample yields some 25,000 clones, around 87% seen once. General study findings and limits: Whichever time point was examined, clones expanded before ART dominated the repertoire. Blood draws took place between about 2004 and 2018 and possibly involved older ART regimens.

To note about this clone: Its antigen is undetermined.

Between the trimmed V and J ends, which lost 6 bases and 2 bases, there was a span of 17 bases. The CDR3 has 15 amino acids. Germline V CDR1 and CDR2: MNHNS, SASEGT. This receptor was identified in a woman aged 25 to 39 with HIV. The sample was unsorted PBMCs, taken 1.9 years after starting antiretroviral therapy. V gene TRBV6-1 combines with J gene TRBJ2-7; D ambiguous. The CDR3: CASSPRLGTAYEQYV. The DNA of the CDR3 is TGTGCCAGCAGCCCTCGGCTAGGAACAGCCTACGAGCAGTACGTC.